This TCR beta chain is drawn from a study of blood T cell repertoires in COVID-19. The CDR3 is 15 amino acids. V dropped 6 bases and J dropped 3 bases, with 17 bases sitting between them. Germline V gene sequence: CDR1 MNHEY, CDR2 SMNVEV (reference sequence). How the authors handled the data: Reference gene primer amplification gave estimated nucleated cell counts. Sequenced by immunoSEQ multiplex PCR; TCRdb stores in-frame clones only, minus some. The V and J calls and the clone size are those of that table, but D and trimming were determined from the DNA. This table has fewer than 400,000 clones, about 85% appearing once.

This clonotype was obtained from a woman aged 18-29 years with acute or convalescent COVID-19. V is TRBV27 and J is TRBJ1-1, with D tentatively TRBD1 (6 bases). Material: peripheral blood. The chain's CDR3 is CASSQGKGWDTEAFF. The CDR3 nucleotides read TGTGCCAGCAGCCAGGGGAAGGGTTGGGACACTGAAGCTTTCTTT.